A selection of T cell receptor beta chains follows, all from one sample in a study of human T cells and chemical hapten exposure. Each CDR3 protein gets one entry after TCRdb re-called the RACE reads with MiXCR. The data show under 450,000 distinct CDR3 sequences, about 6.3% seen once. Sample: whole blood, taken in connection with sensitization to the hapten diphenylcyclopropenone (DPC). The receptors were sampled from a woman under 30 with alopecia areata. Some clones in this sample may be carry-over from other donors' samples. Both conserved end residues are trimmed from each CDR3. Fields, in order: CDR3 protein, CDR3 length, V gene, clone size. Not all rows give a size; the values are once, few, many and, for expanded clones, a class.

CDR3: ASSRPIKGGAWGYT; length: 14; V: TRBV4-2; size: .
CDR3: ASSLVEVAVNEKLF; length: 14; V: TRBV7-9; size: many
CDR3: SVSARWETQY; length: 10; V: TRBV29-1; size: .
CDR3: ASSYSEQYEQY; length: 11; V: TRBV6-5; size: .
CDR3: ASSQTRSVSGNTIY; length: 14; V: TRBV4-2; size: .
CDR3: ASSSTHRHEKLF; length: 12; V: TRBV28; size: many
CDR3: ASSSKAGAQATQY; length: 13; V: TRBV5-4; size: .
CDR3: ASSHRGDYQPQH; length: 12; V: TRBV6-5; size: .
CDR3: ASGLAGGNTIY; length: 11; V: TRBV7-6; size: .
CDR3: ASSLAGRGLGTDTQY; length: 15; V: TRBV7-2; size: many
CDR3: AISESQAPGGETQY; length: 14; V: TRBV10-3; size: .
CDR3: ASSPPSLNTEAF; length: 12; V: TRBV18; size: many
CDR3: ASRGDSSYEQY; length: 11; V: TRBV2; size: .
CDR3: ASSFEFGTGPYEQY; length: 14; V: TRBV7-9; size: medium-sized
CDR3: SVSGTGVNEQY; length: 11; V: TRBV29-1; size: .
CDR3: SVLDRGYEQY; length: 10; V: TRBV29-1; size: many
CDR3: AISDPSISRKTY; length: 12; V: TRBV10-3; size: few
CDR3: ATAGTGEQY; length: 9; V: TRBV6-5; size: .
CDR3: ASSPGRGYAEAF; length: 12; V: TRBV18; size: many
CDR3: ASSKGFLAKNIQY; length: 13; V: TRBV21-1; size: .
CDR3: ASSYRQGYRNIQY; length: 13; V: TRBV6-2/TRBV6-3; size: .
CDR3: ASSLGTGADTEAF; length: 13; V: TRBV11-3; size: few
CDR3: ASSLNGRGPYEQY; length: 13; V: TRBV5-1; size: few
CDR3: AGRFLRGGSYGYT; length: 13; V: TRBV11-2; size: few
CDR3: ASSSPTSLVGETQY; length: 14; V: TRBV19; size: .
CDR3: ASSFTGLSGNTIY; length: 13; V: TRBV6-5; size: few
CDR3: SASRITDTQY; length: 10; V: TRBV20-1; size: many
CDR3: ASSSRTGLDEKLF; length: 13; V: TRBV5-4; size: .
CDR3: ASSLAGVGEKLF; length: 12; V: TRBV5-6; size: many
CDR3: ASSKEQGATEAF; length: 12; V: TRBV21-1; size: .
CDR3: ASSSIAGTSTDTQY; length: 14; V: TRBV7-2; size: few
CDR3: ASSLRTDNEKLF; length: 12; V: TRBV7-6; size: few
CDR3: ASSQDRGTGIEKLF; length: 14; V: TRBV4-1; size: few
CDR3: ASSAGTGEAF; length: 10; V: TRBV2; size: many
CDR3: SARDRGLSYEQY; length: 12; V: TRBV20-1; size: few
CDR3: ASSLRAGAEAF; length: 11; V: TRBV12-3/TRBV12-4; size: many
CDR3: ASSSQGLWRN; length: 10; V: TRBV7-2; size: many
CDR3: ASSLQTREDTQY; length: 12; V: TRBV3-1; size: few
CDR3: SARGPDTDTEAF; length: 12; V: TRBV20-1; size: .
CDR3: ASSLLGLEGQPQH; length: 13; V: TRBV7-9; size: many
CDR3: ASSLTGVLNTEAF; length: 13; V: TRBV7-2; size: many
CDR3: AIRPPGEETQY; length: 11; V: TRBV6-5; size: .
CDR3: ASTQAAGGGYEQF; length: 13; V: TRBV7-2; size: few
CDR3: ASSERTSGSNAGELF; length: 15; V: TRBV9; size: .
CDR3: ASSKTARNTEAF; length: 12; V: TRBV21-1; size: many
CDR3: ASTRSPSHTRSSYEQY; length: 16; V: TRBV7-9; size: few
CDR3: AISDPPGLNTNTGELF; length: 16; V: TRBV10-3; size: .
CDR3: ASSLELGADTQY; length: 12; V: TRBV5-5; size: many
CDR3: ASSEGRPLH; length: 9; V: TRBV2; size: once
CDR3: ASGAPRYEQY; length: 10; V: TRBV6-6; size: .
CDR3: ASRKPGQGNGYT; length: 12; V: TRBV27; size: many
CDR3: ASSFSGGREKLF; length: 12; V: TRBV12-3/TRBV12-4; size: many
CDR3: ASSSSGLAGGADTQY; length: 15; V: TRBV6-5; size: .
CDR3: SAGDSGSLGEQY; length: 12; V: TRBV20-1; size: few
CDR3: ASSLQGLGNAEAF; length: 13; V: TRBV5-1; size: many
CDR3: ASSQPTSFSGNTIY; length: 14; V: TRBV14; size: few